This T cell receptor (beta chain) was retrieved from a study of regulatory T cells in long-lasting Graves disease. The V gene end was trimmed by 5 bases and the J gene end by 0 bases; junction bases not matched to a gene: 11. The V gene's germline CDR1 is SNHLY and CDR2 FYNNEI. This CDR3 region has 19 residues. Time point reported: newly diagnosed GD, antithyroid drugs for less than 3 months. Extracted PBMC RNA gave rise to the TCR library. The authors diagnosed Graves' disease using American Thyroid Association guidelines. HTBI primers from iRepertoire and Arm-PCR of CDR3 regions yielded the TCR beta libraries. TCRdb analysed the multiplex PCR reads with MiXCR anew, one entry per CDR3 protein. The repertoire holds approximately 400,000 distinct CDR3 sequences, with about 16% as singletons. These data were also filed under a second study, of T cells in Graves' hyperthyroidism and ophthalmopathy. That paper states: Over 18 months, lack of ophthalmopathy progression marked Graves' hyperthyroidism as stable. Clinical symptoms, serum thyroxine and TRAb, thyroid ultrasound and orbital computed tomography were used for the diagnoses. Primed by the HTBI set, a first-round RT-PCR was run on the TCR CDR3.

The input for sequencing was peripheral blood mononuclear cells (PBMCs), taken at new diagnosis, from a patient treated with antithyroid drugs. The V gene is TRBV2, the J gene TRBJ1-5, with 12 bases identical to TRBD1. The TCR sequence derives from a woman aged 25 to 39 with Graves disease. CDR3 nucleotide sequence: TGTGCCAGCAGTTCCTCCGGGACAGGGGGCCGGAATAGCAATCAGCCCCAGCATTTT. It encodes CASSSSGTGGRNSNQPQHF.